This T cell receptor beta chain was recorded in a study of shared clonotypes between healthy human individuals. As for this clone: Its matching antigen is unknown. Other DNA sequences of this sample code for an identical CDR3.

Here immunoSEQ multiplex PCR was the method, and the copy in TCRdb shows in-frame clones only, minus some. This table holds 2 million to 3 million clones, over 85% found once. The study's findings and limits: Among donors, sharing of clonotypes was expected to be affected by sequencing depth.

Trimming cost V 6 bases and J 2 bases, with 2 bases left between them. CDR3 length: 11 amino acids. Germline V gene lookup returns CDR1 MNHEY and CDR2 SVGAGI. The sample taken for sequencing was naive CD4+ T cells sorted from blood. The sample's subset: CD45RA+ positively selected. The clonotype originates from a man between 18 and 35 years old in good health. The chain has TRBV6-5 and TRBJ1-3; D is ambiguous. CDR3 amino acids: CASSAGNTIYF. CDR3 DNA sequence: TGTGCCAGCAGCGCTGGAAACACCATATATTTT.